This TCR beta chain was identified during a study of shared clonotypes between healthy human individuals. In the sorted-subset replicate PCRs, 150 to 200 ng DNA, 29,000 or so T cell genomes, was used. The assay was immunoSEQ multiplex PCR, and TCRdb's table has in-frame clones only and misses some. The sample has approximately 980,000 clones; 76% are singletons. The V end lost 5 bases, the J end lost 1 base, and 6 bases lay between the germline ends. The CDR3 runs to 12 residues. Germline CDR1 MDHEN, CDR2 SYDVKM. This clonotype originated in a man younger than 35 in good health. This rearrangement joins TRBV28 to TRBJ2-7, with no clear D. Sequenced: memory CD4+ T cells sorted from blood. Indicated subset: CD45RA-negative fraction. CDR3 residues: CASSRASYEQYF. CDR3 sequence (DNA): TGTGCCAGCAGTAGAGCGTCCTACGAGCAGTACTTC.